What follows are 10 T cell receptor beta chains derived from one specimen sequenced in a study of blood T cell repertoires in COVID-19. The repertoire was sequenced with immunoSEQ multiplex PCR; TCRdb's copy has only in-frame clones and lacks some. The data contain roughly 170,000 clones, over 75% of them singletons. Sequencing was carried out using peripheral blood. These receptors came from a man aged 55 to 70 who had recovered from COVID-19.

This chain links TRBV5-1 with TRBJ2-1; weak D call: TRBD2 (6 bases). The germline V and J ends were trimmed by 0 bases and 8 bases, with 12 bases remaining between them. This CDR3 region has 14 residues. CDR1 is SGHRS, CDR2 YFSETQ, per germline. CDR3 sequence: CASSLELAGDEQFF. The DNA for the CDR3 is TGCGCCAGCAGCTTGGAACTAGCAGGCGATGAGCAGTTCTTC.

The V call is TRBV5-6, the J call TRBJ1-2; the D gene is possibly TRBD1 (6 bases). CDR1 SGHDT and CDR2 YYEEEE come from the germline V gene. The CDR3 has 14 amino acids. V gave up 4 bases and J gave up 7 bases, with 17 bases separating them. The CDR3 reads CASSQQQGLGGYTF. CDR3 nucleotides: TGTGCCAGCAGCCAACAGCAGGGGTTGGGTGGCTACACCTTC.

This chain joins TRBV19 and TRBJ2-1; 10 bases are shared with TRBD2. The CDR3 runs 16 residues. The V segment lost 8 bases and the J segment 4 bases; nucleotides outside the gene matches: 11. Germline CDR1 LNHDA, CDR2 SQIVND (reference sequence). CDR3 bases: TGTGCCAGTCGTGACCCGGGACTAGCGAATTACAATGAGCAGTTCTTC. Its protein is CASRDPGLANYNEQFF.

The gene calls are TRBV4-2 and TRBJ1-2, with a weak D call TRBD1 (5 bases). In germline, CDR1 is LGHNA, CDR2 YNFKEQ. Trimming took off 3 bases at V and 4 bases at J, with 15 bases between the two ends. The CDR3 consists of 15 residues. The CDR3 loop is CASSQELQETYGYTF. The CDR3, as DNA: TGTGCCAGCAGCCAGGAATTACAGGAAACCTATGGCTACACCTTC.

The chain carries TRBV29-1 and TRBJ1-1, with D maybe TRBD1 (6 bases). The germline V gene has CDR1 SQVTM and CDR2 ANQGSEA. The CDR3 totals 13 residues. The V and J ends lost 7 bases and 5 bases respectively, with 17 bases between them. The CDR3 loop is CSADSGGATEAFF. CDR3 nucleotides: TGCAGCGCTGATTCTGGGGGGGCTACTGAAGCTTTCTTT.

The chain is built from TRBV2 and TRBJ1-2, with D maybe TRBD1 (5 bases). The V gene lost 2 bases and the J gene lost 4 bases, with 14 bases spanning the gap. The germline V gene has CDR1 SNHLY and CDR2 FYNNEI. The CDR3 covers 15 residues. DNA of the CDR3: TGTGCCAGCAGTGAATTCGGAGGGGAAGGCTATGGCTACACCTTC. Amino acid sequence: CASSEFGGEGYGYTF.

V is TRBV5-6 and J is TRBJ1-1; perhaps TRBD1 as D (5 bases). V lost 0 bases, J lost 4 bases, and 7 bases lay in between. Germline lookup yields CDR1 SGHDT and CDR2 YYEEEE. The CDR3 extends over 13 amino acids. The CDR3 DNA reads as TGTGCCAGCAGCTTGGCCAGGGCCACTGAAGCTTTCTTT. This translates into CASSLARATEAFF. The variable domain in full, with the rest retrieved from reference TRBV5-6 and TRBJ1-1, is DAGVTQSPTHLIKTRGQQVTLRCSPKSGHDTVSWYQQALGQGPQFIFQYYEEEERQRGNFPDRFSGHQFPNYSSELNVNALLLGDSALYLCASSLARATEAFFGQGTRLTVV.

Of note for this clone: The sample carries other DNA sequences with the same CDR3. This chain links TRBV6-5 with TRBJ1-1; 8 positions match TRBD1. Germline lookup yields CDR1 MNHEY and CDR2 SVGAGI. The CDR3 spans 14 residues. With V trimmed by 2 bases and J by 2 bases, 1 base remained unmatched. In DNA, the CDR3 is TGTGCCAGCAGTTACGGACAGGGAAACACTGAAGCTTTCTTT. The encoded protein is CASSYGQGNTEAFF.

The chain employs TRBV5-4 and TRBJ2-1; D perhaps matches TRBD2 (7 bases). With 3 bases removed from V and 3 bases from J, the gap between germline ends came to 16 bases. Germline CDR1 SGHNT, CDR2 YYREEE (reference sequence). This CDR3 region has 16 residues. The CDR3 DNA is TGTGCCAGCAGCTCGGGGGGCCCTACAGACTACAATGAGCAGTTCTTC. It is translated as CASSSGGPTDYNEQFF.

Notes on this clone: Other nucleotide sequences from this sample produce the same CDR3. The CDR3 coding sequence is TGTGCCAGCAGTTTAAGGGGTACTGAAGCTTTCTTT. Amino acids: CASSLRGTEAFF. This chain uses TRBV12-3 or TRBV12-4 with TRBJ1-1, with D perhaps matching TRBD1 (5 bases). There are 12 residues in the CDR3. V gave up 2 bases and J gave up 5 bases, with 6 bases separating them.